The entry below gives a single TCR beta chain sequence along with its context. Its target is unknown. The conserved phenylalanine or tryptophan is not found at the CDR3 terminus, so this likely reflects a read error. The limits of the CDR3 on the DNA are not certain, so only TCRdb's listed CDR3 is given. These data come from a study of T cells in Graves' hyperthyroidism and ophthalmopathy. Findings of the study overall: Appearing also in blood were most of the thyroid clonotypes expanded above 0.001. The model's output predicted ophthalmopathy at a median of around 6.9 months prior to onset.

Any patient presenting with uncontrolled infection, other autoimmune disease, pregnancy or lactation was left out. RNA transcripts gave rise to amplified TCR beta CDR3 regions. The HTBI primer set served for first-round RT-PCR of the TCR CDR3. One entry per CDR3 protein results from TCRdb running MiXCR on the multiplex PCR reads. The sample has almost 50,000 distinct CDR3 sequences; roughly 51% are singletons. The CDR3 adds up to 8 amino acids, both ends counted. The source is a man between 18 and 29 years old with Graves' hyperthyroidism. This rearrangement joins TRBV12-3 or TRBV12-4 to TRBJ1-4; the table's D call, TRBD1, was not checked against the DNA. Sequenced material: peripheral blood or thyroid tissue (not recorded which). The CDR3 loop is CASTTGFY.